The source of this T cell receptor (beta chain) is a study of shared clonotypes between healthy human individuals. For the study at large: CD4 naive and memory got three plates each, CD8 naive two, CD8 memory one.

Some 32,000 T cell genomes, or approximately 190 ng DNA, went into the sorted-subset replicate PCRs. Produced via immunoSEQ multiplex PCR; TCRdb's table is partial and in-frame only. This sample yields over 2 million clones, of which around 92% are seen a single time; approximately 0.4% belongs to the top ten. With respect to this clone: The antigen is not known.

Study results and caveats: Sorted-subset sequencing, rarefaction showed, was incomplete despite large depth.

Between the trimmed V and J ends, which lost 0 bases and 5 bases, there was a span of 14 bases. Germline CDR1 is SGHNT and CDR2 is YYREEE (reference sequence). The CDR3 loop spans 16 amino acids. This clonotype was obtained from a man between 18 and 35 years old in good health. Some clones in this sample may be carry-over from other donors' samples. The J gene is TRBJ2-2, the V gene TRBV5-4; D may correspond to TRBD1 or TRBD2 (5 bases each). The sample consisted of naive CD4+ T cells from PBMCs. Regarding subset: CD45RA+ positively selected. The CDR3 is CASSLATARGTGELFF. The CDR3, as DNA: TGTGCCAGCAGCTTGGCGACAGCCAGAGGGACCGGGGAGCTGTTTTTT.